This is a list of T cell receptor beta chains from one sample in a study of multiple sclerosis patients with progressive multifocal leukoencephalopathy. Measured with immunoSEQ multiplex PCR; TCRdb has only the in-frame clones, and not every one. The sample gives under 35,000 clones, 80% to 95% of which show up once; around 2.1% is in the top ten. Sequences were obtained from PBMCs. All receptors come from a man aged 30 to 39 with multiple sclerosis. Both conserved end residues are part of each CDR3. Fields, in order: CDR3 protein, CDR3 DNA, V gene, D gene, J gene, clone size. D genes are given only for firm matches. Rows may omit the clone size; those that give it use once, few, many or a size class.

CDR3: CASSPESVNYGYTF
DNA: TGTGCCAGCTCCCCGGAGTCGGTTAACTATGGCTACACCTTC
V: TRBV18
D: -
J: TRBJ1-2
size: -

CDR3: CASSARTAYEQYF
DNA: TGTGCCAGCAGTGCCAGGACAGCCTACGAGCAGTACTTC
V: TRBV6-1
D: -
J: TRBJ2-7
size: -

CDR3: CASSLGEATGELFF
DNA: TGTGCCAGCAGCTTAGGAGAGGCGACCGGGGAGCTGTTTTTT
V: TRBV7-2
D: -
J: TRBJ2-2
size: -

CDR3: CASSLEHRGVRETQYF
DNA: TGTGCCAGCAGCTTAGAGCACAGGGGGGTTCGAGAGACCCAGTACTTC
V: TRBV7-8
D: TRBD1
J: TRBJ2-5
size: -

CDR3: CASSRIPTGGNNEQFF
DNA: TGCGCCAGCAGTCGGATCCCGACAGGGGGAAACAATGAGCAGTTCTTC
V: TRBV23-1
D: TRBD1
J: TRBJ2-1
size: -

CDR3: CASGLVRGNMNTEAFF
DNA: TGTGCTAGTGGTTTGGTAAGGGGAAACATGAACACTGAAGCTTTCTTT
V: TRBV12-5
D: -
J: TRBJ1-1
size: -

CDR3: CASSQPGDAGELFF
DNA: TGTGCCAGTAGCCAACCGGGGGATGCCGGGGAGCTGTTTTTT
V: TRBV19
D: -
J: TRBJ2-2
size: -

CDR3: CASSLGLAGGQETQYF
DNA: TGTGCCAGCAGCTTGGGGCTAGCGGGAGGACAAGAGACCCAGTACTTC
V: TRBV5-8
D: TRBD2
J: TRBJ2-5
size: -

CDR3: CAWSVGHNEQFF
DNA: TGTGCCTGGAGTGTAGGGCACAATGAGCAGTTCTTC
V: TRBV30
D: -
J: TRBJ2-1
size: -

CDR3: CASSQARGPATEAFF
DNA: TGCGCCAGCAGCCAAGCGCGGGGGCCGGCCACTGAAGCTTTCTTT
V: TRBV4-1
D: -
J: TRBJ1-1
size: large

CDR3: CASSLLAGGDNEQFF
DNA: TGCGCCAGCAGCCTTCTAGCGGGAGGGGACAATGAGCAGTTCTTC
V: TRBV10-2
D: TRBD2
J: TRBJ2-1
size: -

CDR3: CAISEGLAGRLDKNIQYF
DNA: TGTGCCATCAGTGAAGGGCTAGCGGGTCGTCTGGACAAAAACATTCAGTACTTC
V: TRBV10-3
D: TRBD2
J: TRBJ2-4
size: -

CDR3: CASGYSTDTQYF
DNA: TGTGCCAGCGGGTACTCCACAGATACGCAGTATTTT
V: TRBV6-5
D: -
J: TRBJ2-3
size: -

CDR3: CASSQGLGNQPQHF
DNA: TGTGCCAGCAGTCAGGGGTTGGGCAATCAGCCCCAGCATTTT
V: TRBV27
D: -
J: TRBJ1-5
size: once

CDR3: CASSPGAWRNTEAFF
DNA: TGTGCCAGCAGCCCCGGGGCCTGGAGAAACACTGAAGCTTTCTTT
V: TRBV6-6
D: -
J: TRBJ1-1
size: -

CDR3: CASSLGPEAFF
DNA: TGCGCCAGCAGCTTGGGGCCTGAAGCTTTCTTT
V: TRBV5-1
D: -
J: TRBJ1-1
size: -

CDR3: CSVEVLGQDRFSNQPQHF
DNA: TGCAGCGTTGAGGTACTGGGACAGGACCGATTTAGCAATCAGCCCCAGCATTTT
V: TRBV29-1
D: TRBD1
J: TRBJ1-5
size: -

CDR3: CASSSGAGANVLTF
DNA: TGTGCCAGCAGCTCAGGGGCGGGGGCCAACGTCCTGACTTTC
V: TRBV7-6
D: -
J: TRBJ2-6
size: -

CDR3: CASSQRQGRETQYF
DNA: TGTGCCAGCAGCCAGAGGCAGGGCCGAGAGACCCAGTACTTC
V: TRBV14
D: -
J: TRBJ2-5
size: -

CDR3: CASRSYEQFF
DNA: TGTGCCAGCAGAAGTTACGAGCAGTTCTTC
V: TRBV2
D: -
J: TRBJ2-1
size: -

CDR3: CASSQATGHLYGYTF
DNA: TGCGCCAGCAGCCAAGCGACAGGGCACCTCTATGGCTACACCTTC
V: TRBV4-3
D: TRBD1
J: TRBJ1-2
size: -

CDR3: CATSRSPTSSGNTIYF
DNA: TGTGCCACCAGCAGATCGCCGACAAGCTCTGGAAACACCATATATTTT
V: TRBV15
D: -
J: TRBJ1-3
size: -

CDR3: CASSQEPGLGGEQFF
DNA: TGCGCCAGCAGCCAAGAACCGGGACTAGGCGGTGAGCAGTTCTTC
V: TRBV4-3
D: TRBD2
J: TRBJ2-1
size: -

CDR3: CASSLAQNTEAFF
DNA: TGTGCCAGCAGCTTGGCCCAGAACACTGAAGCTTTCTTT
V: TRBV11-1
D: -
J: TRBJ1-1
size: -

CDR3: CASSPREEYSNQPQHF
DNA: TGTGCCAGCTCACCACGCGAGGAGTATAGCAATCAGCCCCAGCATTTT
V: TRBV18
D: -
J: TRBJ1-5
size: -

CDR3: CASSPSGGYGYTF
DNA: TGTGCCAGCAGCCCTTCGGGGGGCTATGGCTACACCTTC
V: TRBV9
D: -
J: TRBJ1-2
size: -

CDR3: CASSQLADGGEQFF
DNA: TGTGCCAGCAGTCAGCTAGCGGACGGGGGTGAGCAGTTCTTC
V: TRBV6-5
D: TRBD2
J: TRBJ2-1
size: -

CDR3: CASSLSPQGYDEQFF
DNA: TGTGCCAGCAGCTTATCTCCCCAGGGTTACGATGAGCAGTTCTTC
V: TRBV7-3
D: -
J: TRBJ2-1
size: -